The source of this T cell receptor beta chain is a study of CD8+CD57+ T cells in acquired aplastic anemia. At the level of the study: The study obtained an average of around 3.4 ug of DNA from sorted CD4+ and CD8+ cells.

Study-wide results and caveats: In CD8+ cells, Simpson's diversity showed no significant difference between patients and controls. Some 31 CD8+ CDR3 sequences were shared between patients and controls.

Details on this clonotype: Its antigen is currently unknown. Relative to the germline gene, one junction end is altered; a read error may explain this.

This CDR3 contains 13 residues. CDR1 and CDR2 from the germline V gene are SSHAT and FNYEAQ (reference sequence). Only patients with CD8+CD57+ cell expansion on flow cytometry were chosen for sequencing. A severe acquired aplastic anemia diagnosis applied to all patients. It was genomic DNA that served as the template for profiling TCR beta VDJ and CDR3. TCRdb re-called the reads with MiXCR, one entry per CDR3 protein. Among 200,000 to 250,000 distinct CDR3 sequences listed, 50% to 70% were seen once. The sample comprised sorted CD4+, CD8+, or CD8+CD57+ T cells (not recorded which) from PBMCs. The receptor was isolated from a human donor with aplastic anemia. This chain connects TRBV7-7 to TRBJ2-7, with a tentative D call TRBD1 (6 bases). The CDR3, as DNA: TGTGCTAGCAGCCACGGACAGTCCTACGAGCAGTACTTC. Amino acids: CASSHGQSYEQYF.